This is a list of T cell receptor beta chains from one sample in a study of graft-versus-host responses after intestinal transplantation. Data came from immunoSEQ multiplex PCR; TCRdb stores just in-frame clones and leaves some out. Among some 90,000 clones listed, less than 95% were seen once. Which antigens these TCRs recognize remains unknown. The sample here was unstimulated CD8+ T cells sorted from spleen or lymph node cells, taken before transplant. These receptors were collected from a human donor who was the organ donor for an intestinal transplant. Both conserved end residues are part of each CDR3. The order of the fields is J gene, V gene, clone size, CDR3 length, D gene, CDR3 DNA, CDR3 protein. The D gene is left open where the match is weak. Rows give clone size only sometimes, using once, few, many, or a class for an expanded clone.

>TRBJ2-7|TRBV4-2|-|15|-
TGTGCCAGCAGCCAAGAGCTAGGCAGTGACTACGAGCAGTACTTC
CASSQELGSDYEQYF
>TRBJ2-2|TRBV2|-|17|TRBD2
TGTGCCAGCATCCTGCTGACTAGCGGGGCGAACACCGGGGAGCTGTTTTTT
CASILLTSGANTGELFF
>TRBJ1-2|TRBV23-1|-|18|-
TGCGCCAGCACCCTCCGCGGAATCTGTAACCACCCGAGATATGGCTACACCTTC
CASTLRGICNHPRYGYTF
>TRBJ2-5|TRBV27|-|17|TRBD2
TGTGCCAGCAGCAACCATCTAGCGGGGGGGCCGCGAGAGACCCAGTACTTC
CASSNHLAGGPRETQYF
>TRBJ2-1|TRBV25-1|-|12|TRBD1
TGTGCCAGCAGTACGACAGGGAATGAGCAGTTCTTC
CASSTTGNEQFF
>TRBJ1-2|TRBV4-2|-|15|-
TGTGCCAGCAGCCAAGTTTTATCGGGGAACTATGGCTACACCTTC
CASSQVLSGNYGYTF
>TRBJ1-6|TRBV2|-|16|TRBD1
TGTGCCAGCAGTCCTCCCGGGACAGGGGTTAATTCACCCCTCCACTTT
CASSPPGTGVNSPLHF
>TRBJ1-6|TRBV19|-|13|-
TGTGCCAGTAGTATAGGGGAGAATTCACCCCTCCACTTT
CASSIGENSPLHF
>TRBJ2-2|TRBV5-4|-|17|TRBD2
TGTGCCAGCAGCGAAGATCTCGGGACTAGTTACACCGGGGAGCTGTTTTTT
CASSEDLGTSYTGELFF
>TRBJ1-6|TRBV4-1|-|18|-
TGCGCCAGCAGCCAAGCGGACTCCCTGAGCTCCTATAATTCACCCCTCCACTTT
CASSQADSLSSYNSPLHF
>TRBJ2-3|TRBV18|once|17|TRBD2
TGTGCCAGCTCAACGCCCTGGATAGCGGGAAGCACAGATACGCAGTATTTT
CASSTPWIAGSTDTQYF
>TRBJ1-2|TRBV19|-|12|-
TGTGCCACCTGGGACTCTCCCTATGGCTACACCTTC
CATWDSPYGYTF
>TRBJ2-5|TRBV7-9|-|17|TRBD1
TGTGCCAGCAGCGGTCAGACAGGGGGCGATTCTCGAGAGACCCAGTACTTC
CASSGQTGGDSRETQYF
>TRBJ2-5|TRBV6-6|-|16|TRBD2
TGTGCCAGCAGTTCGCGGACTAGCGGGAGGGGGCAGACCCAGTACTTC
CASSSRTSGRGQTQYF
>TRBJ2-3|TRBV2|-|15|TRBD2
TGTGCCAGCAGTGCCGGGACTAGCGGGGGAGATACGCAGTATTTT
CASSAGTSGGDTQYF
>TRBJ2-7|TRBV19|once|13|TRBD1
TGTGCCAGTAGTATAGGGGACAGCTACGAGCAGTACTTC
CASSIGDSYEQYF
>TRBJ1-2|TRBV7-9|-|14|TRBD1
TGTGCCAGCAGCTTGGGACAGGGGGTCTATGGCTACACCTTC
CASSLGQGVYGYTF
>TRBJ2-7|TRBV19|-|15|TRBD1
TGTGCCAGTAGTATAGTGGGACAGGGGAGCCACGAGCAGTACTTC
CASSIVGQGSHEQYF
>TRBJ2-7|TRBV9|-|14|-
TGTGCCAGCAGCGTAGCACAAGGGAGCTACGAGCAGTACTTC
CASSVAQGSYEQYF
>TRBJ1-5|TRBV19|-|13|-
TGTGCCAGTAGTATAGACAGGGGAAGACCCCAGCATTTT
CASSIDRGRPQHF
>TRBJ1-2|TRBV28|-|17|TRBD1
TGTGCCAGCAGTTTACGGAGTCCCGGGACAGCGTTGAGAGGCTACACCTTC
CASSLRSPGTALRGYTF
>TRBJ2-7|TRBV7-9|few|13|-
TGTGCCACCACGAAGGGGGACGTCTACGAGCAGTACTTC
CATTKGDVYEQYF
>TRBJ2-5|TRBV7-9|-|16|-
TGTGCCAGCAGCCTTAGGTGGTGGAGGTACCAAGAGACCCAGTACTTC
CASSLRWWRYQETQYF
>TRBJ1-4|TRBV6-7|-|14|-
TGTGCCAGTCTTCAGGGGACGGGTAATGAAAAACTGTTTTTT
CASLQGTGNEKLFF
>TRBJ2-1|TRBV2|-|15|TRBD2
TGTGCCAGCAAGTTCCTAGCGGGGGGCCACAATGAGCAGTTCTTC
CASKFLAGGHNEQFF
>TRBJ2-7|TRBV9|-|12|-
TGTGCCAGCAGCTCATCAGGGGGGGAGCAGTACTTC
CASSSSGGEQYF
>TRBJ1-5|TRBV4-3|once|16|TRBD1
TGCGCCAGCAGCCAAGATCGACAGGGAGGCAATCAGCCCCAGCATTTT
CASSQDRQGGNQPQHF
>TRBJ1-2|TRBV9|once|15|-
TGTGCCAGCAGCACAGAAACGGACAGAAACTATGGCTACACCTTC
CASSTETDRNYGYTF
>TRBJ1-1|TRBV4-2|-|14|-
TGTGCCAGCAGCCCAGAACAGGGAGACACTGAAGCTTTCTTT
CASSPEQGDTEAFF
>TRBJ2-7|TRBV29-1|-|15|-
TGCAGCGTGCGGTCGTGGAGGGGCCTAACCTACGAGCAGTACTTC
CSVRSWRGLTYEQYF
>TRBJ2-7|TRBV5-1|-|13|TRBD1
TGCGCCAGCAGCCCGACAGGGCCCTACGAGCAGTACTTC
CASSPTGPYEQYF
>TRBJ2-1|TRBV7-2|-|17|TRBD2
TGTGCCAGCAGCTTCTGGACTAGCGGACAATCCTACAATGAGCAGTTCTTC
CASSFWTSGQSYNEQFF
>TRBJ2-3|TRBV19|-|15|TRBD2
TGTGCCAGTATCCCCGCCGGGGGGTGGACAGATACGCAGTATTTT
CASIPAGGWTDTQYF
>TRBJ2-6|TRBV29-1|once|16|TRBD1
TGCAGCGTGGAGGACAGGGTGGATTCTGGGGCCAACGTCCTGACTTTC
CSVEDRVDSGANVLTF
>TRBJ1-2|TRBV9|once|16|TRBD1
TGTGCCAGCAGCGAGAGTCGACAGGGCTGGATTTATGGCTACACCTTC
CASSESRQGWIYGYTF
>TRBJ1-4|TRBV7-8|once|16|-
TGTGCCAGCAGCTTAGCGGCAATTCCAACTAATGAAAAACTGTTTTTT
CASSLAAIPTNEKLFF
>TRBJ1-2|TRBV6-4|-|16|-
TGTGCCAGCAGTGACTCCTGGATGGGGGGGGTCTATGGCTACACCTTC
CASSDSWMGGVYGYTF
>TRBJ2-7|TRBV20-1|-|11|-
TGCAGTGCTAGACTAGCCTACGAGCAGTACTTC
CSARLAYEQYF
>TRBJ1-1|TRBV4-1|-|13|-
TGCGCCAGCAGCCACGCAGGAATCCCTGAAGCTTTCTTT
CASSHAGIPEAFF
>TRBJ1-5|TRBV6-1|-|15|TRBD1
TGTGCCAGCACCATGGACAGGGGGTCCGGTCAGCCCCAGCATTTT
CASTMDRGSGQPQHF
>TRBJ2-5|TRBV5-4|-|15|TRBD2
TGTGCCAGCAGACTTAGCGGGGCCCCCCAAGAGACCCAGTACTTC
CASRLSGAPQETQYF